The source of this T cell receptor (beta chain) is a study of long-term antiretroviral therapy in people with HIV. With survey level as its setting, the immunoSEQ assay was v3.0. Using immunoSEQ multiplex PCR, the repertoire was profiled, and TCRdb retains in-frame clones only, with some absent. The sample lists some 24,000 clones, around 81% seen once, with more than 15% in the top ten. Whole-study results and caveats: HIV repertoires spanned narrower CDR3 length ranges than controls. Dominance of pre-ART expanded clones persisted, fluctuating and often declining after ART. After ART, diversity increased yet remained lower than transplant donor controls.

As to this clone: As yet, its antigen is unknown.

Between the trimmed V and J ends, which lost 6 bases and 1 base, there was a span of 6 bases. This CDR3 spans 13 amino acids. Germline V lookup: CDR1 MNHEY, CDR2 SVGAGI. This sample comprised unsorted PBMCs, obtained at the start of antiretroviral therapy, before treatment. This chain links TRBV6-5 with TRBJ2-2; D not certain. This TCR derives from a woman under 30 with HIV. CDR3 protein: CASSLVNTGELFF. The CDR3, as DNA: TGTGCCAGCAGCCTAGTGAACACCGGGGAGCTGTTTTTT.